This T cell receptor (beta chain) is drawn from a study of T cell changes during pregnancy in multiple sclerosis. Sequencing was performed with immunoSEQ multiplex PCR; in TCRdb, only in-frame clones are kept and a portion is missing. The data contain approximately 52,000 clones, 85% to 95% of them singletons. Trimming left V 4 bases short and J 4 bases short, with 11 bases between. CDR1 MNHEY and CDR2 SMNVEV come from the germline V gene (reference sequence). This CDR3 contains 13 residues. The TCR originated in a female donor with multiple sclerosis, enrolled in a pregnancy study. The chain carries TRBV27 and TRBJ2-7, with TRBD1 as a possible D gene (6 bases). This specimen was CD4+ T cells from peripheral blood mononuclear cells, taken in the third trimester of pregnancy. CDR3 sequence (DNA): TGTGCCAGCAGTTCTGGACAGTATTACGAGCAGTACTTC. This translates into CASSSGQYYEQYF.